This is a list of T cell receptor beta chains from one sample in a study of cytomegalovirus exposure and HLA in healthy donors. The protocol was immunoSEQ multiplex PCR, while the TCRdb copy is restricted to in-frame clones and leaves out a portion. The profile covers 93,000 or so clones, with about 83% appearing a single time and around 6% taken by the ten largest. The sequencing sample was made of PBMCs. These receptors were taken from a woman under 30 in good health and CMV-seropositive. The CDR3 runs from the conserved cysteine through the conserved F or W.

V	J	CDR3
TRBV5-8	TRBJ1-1	CASSLVQVNTEAFF
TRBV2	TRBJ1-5	CASSTAGSQHF
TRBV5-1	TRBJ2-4	CASSRNSGTDIQYF
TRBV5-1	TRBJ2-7	CASSSVTSGTGPYEQYF
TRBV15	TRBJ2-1	CATSRSSGSGYEQFF
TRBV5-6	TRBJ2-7	CASSLEPRAGYEQYF
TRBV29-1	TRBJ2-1	CSVELGWGAGVDNEQFF
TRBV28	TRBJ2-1	CASSRNRGRSYNEQFF
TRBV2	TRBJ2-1	CASSEVAAEGWQFF
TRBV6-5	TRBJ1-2	CASRVGTAYGYTF
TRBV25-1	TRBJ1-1	CASSVGDEAFF
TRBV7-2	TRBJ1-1	CASSPHGVMNTEAFF
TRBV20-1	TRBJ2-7	CSARDNREQYF
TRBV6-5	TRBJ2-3	CASSYSKGAGDTQYF
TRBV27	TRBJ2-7	CASTTVAGGRYEQYF
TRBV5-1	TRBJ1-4	CASSFGTRYFTDEKLFF
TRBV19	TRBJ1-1	CASRGTGPLVPEAFF
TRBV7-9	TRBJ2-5	CASSPGLRLGETQYF
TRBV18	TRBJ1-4	CASSPRYDPGVEKLFF
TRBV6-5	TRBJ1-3	CASSYSRDSGNTIYF
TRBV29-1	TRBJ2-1	CSARAAGAEQFF
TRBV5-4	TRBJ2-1	CASSLTGVTYNEQFF
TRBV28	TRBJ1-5	CASSLRGLRQNGQPQHF